A selection of T cell receptor beta chains follows, all from one sample in a study of post-analysis software for immune sequencing data. TCRdb recomputed calls from the PCR reads with MiXCR, one row per CDR3 protein. Of hundreds of thousands of distinct CDR3 sequences in the sample, roughly three fifths were seen once. Material: blood. These receptors came from a girl aged 2 to 10 with multiple sclerosis. CDR3s include the opening cysteine and the closing phenylalanine or tryptophan. A D gene is named only where the DNA matches it firmly. Some rows have no size entry. The others give once, few or many, or a class for an expanded clone.

D gene	V gene	clone size	J gene	CDR3 DNA	CDR3 protein
.	TRBV20-1	once	TRBJ2-1	TGCAGTGCTAGAGATTCAGGTCACCTAATTTACAATGAGCAGTTCTTC	CSARDSGHLIYNEQFF
.	TRBV6-6	.	TRBJ2-5	TGTGCCAGCAGCGGGTCGTTAACCCGAGAGACCCAGTACTTC	CASSGSLTRETQYF
.	TRBV20-1	.	TRBJ2-3	TGCAGTGCTAGGGTTTGGGCGGGTCCTAGCACAGATACGCAGTATTTT	CSARVWAGPSTDTQYF
TRBD2	TRBV2	.	TRBJ2-3	TGTGCCAGCAGACGGACTAGCGGGGGGTCCTTCACAGATACGCAGTATTTT	CASRRTSGGSFTDTQYF
.	TRBV11-2	.	TRBJ2-4	TGTGCCAGCAGCTCTGGGACATACCCGGGGGAGCAGTACTTC	CASSSGTYPGEQYF
TRBD1	TRBV5-1	few	TRBJ1-1	TGCGCCAGCAGCGTGACAGGGACTAACACTGAAGCTTTCTTT	CASSVTGTNTEAFF
.	TRBV29-1	.	TRBJ2-6	TGCAGCGTTGAGAGGGTGGGCTCTGGGGCCAACGTCCTGACTTTC	CSVERVGSGANVLTF
.	TRBV29-1	.	TRBJ2-5	TGCAGCGTTGTGATAACAGAAGAGACCCAGTACTTC	CSVVITEETQYF
.	TRBV7-2	.	TRBJ2-5	TGTGCCAGCAGCTGGAGGGGCTTCCAAGAGACCCAGTACTTC	CASSWRGFQETQYF
TRBD1	TRBV2	few	TRBJ2-7	TGTGCCAGCAGTGCAGGGGGTTTTGTACCGCAGTACTTC	CASSAGGFVPQYF
.	TRBV12-3/TRBV12-4	.	TRBJ2-7	TGTGCCAGCAGTTTAGCCCTAGCTTACGAGCAGTACTTC	CASSLALAYEQYF
TRBD1	TRBV5-1	.	TRBJ1-2	TGCGCCAGCAGCTTATCCCAGGGGGGCGAATATGGCTACACCTTC	CASSLSQGGEYGYTF
TRBD2	TRBV29-1	.	TRBJ2-1	TGCAGCGTCCACCCCTCGGCGGGTAGCGGGAGGGAGAGGTCCTACAATGAGCAGTTCTTC	CSVHPSAGSGRERSYNEQFF
.	TRBV7-9	.	TRBJ2-3	TGTGCCAGCAGCTTAGATGAGACAGAGGCAGATACGCAGTATTTT	CASSLDETEADTQYF
TRBD2	TRBV25-1	few	TRBJ2-1	TGTGCCAGCAGTGCGCCCGGGACTAGCGGTTTCAATGAGCAGTTCTTC	CASSAPGTSGFNEQFF
.	TRBV20-1	few	TRBJ1-4	TGCAGTGCTAGAGATCGGAGAGGCTCTAATGAAAAACTGTTTTTT	CSARDRRGSNEKLFF
.	TRBV12-3/TRBV12-4	few	TRBJ2-5	TGTGCCAGCAGGAAGAGAAGGGAGACCCAGTACTTC	CASRKRRETQYF